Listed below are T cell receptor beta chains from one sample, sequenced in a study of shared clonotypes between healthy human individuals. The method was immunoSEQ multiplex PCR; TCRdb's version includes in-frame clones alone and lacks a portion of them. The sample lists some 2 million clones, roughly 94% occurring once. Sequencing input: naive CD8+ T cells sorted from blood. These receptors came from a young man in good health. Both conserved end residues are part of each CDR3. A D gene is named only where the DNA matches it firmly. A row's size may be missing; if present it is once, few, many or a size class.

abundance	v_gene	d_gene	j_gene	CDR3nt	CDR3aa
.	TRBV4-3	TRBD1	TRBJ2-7	TGCGCCAGCAGCCAAGATAGGACAGGGACCTACGAGCAGTACTTC	CASSQDRTGTYEQYF
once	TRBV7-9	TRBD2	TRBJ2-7	TGTGCCAGCACAGACCCGGGACTAGCGAGCCACGAGCAGTACTTC	CASTDPGLASHEQYF
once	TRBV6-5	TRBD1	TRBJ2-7	TGTGCCAGCAGTTATGGACAGGGCTGGGGCTACGAGCAGTACTTC	CASSYGQGWGYEQYF
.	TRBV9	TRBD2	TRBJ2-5	TGTGCCAGCAGCGTAGAACTAGCGGGAGGGTATACAGAGACCCAGTACTTC	CASSVELAGGYTETQYF
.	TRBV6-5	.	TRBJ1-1	TGTGCCAGCAGTTTTGGGACGGTGGGTGAAGCTTTCTTT	CASSFGTVGEAFF
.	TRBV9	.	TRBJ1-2	TGTGCCAGCAGCGACCAGCCGGGTAACTATGGCTACACCTTC	CASSDQPGNYGYTF
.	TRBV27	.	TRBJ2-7	TGTGCCAGCAGTTTAACGACTAGTGGCTCGGACGAGCAGTACTTC	CASSLTTSGSDEQYF
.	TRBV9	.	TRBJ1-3	TGTGCCAGCAGCGAAGGGACGACGGGAAACACCATATATTTT	CASSEGTTGNTIYF
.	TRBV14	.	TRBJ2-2	TGTGCCAGCAGCCAGAGCCCCACCGGGGAGCTGTTTTTT	CASSQSPTGELFF
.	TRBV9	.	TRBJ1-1	TGTGCCAGCAGCGTAGAGGGGACGGGCCTCCCGATGAACACTGAAGCTTTCTTT	CASSVEGTGLPMNTEAFF
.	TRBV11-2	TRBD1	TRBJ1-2	TGTGCCAGCAGCTTAGATCCGGGACAGGCCTATGGCTACACCTTC	CASSLDPGQAYGYTF
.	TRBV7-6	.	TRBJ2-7	TGTGCCAGCAGCTTAGATCAGGGGACGAAATACGAGCAGTACTTC	CASSLDQGTKYEQYF
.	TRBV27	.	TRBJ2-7	TGTGCCAGCAGTTCCAGGGGTCCCTACGAGCAGTACTTC	CASSSRGPYEQYF
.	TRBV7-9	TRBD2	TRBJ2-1	TGTGCCAGCAGCTTAGCCGCTAGCGGGTATTACAATGAGCAGTTCTTC	CASSLAASGYYNEQFF
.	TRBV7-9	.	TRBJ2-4	TGTGCCAGCAGCTCAGAAGAAGTGGACATTCAGTACTTC	CASSSEEVDIQYF
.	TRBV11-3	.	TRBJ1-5	TGTGCCAGCAGCTTAAGAACAGGGCTCCCCTATAGCAATCAGCCCCAGCATTTT	CASSLRTGLPYSNQPQHF
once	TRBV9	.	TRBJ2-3	TGTGCCAGCAGCGTAGAGTTGGGGCTAGCGCGGACAGATACGCAGTATTTT	CASSVELGLARTDTQYF
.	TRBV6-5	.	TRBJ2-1	TGTGCCAGCAGTTACTCGGAGCTGTACAATGAGCAGTTCTTC	CASSYSELYNEQFF
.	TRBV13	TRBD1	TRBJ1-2	TGTGCCAGCAGCACCCTGGGACAGCGCTATGGCTACACCTTC	CASSTLGQRYGYTF
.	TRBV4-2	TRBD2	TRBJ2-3	TGTGCCAGCAGCCCGGGGACTAGCGGGGGGGAAGCGGATACGCAGTATTTT	CASSPGTSGGEADTQYF
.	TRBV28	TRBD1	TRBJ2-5	TGTGCCAGCAGTTTGCCTGTGAGGGGGCTCGGAGAGACCCAGTACTTC	CASSLPVRGLGETQYF
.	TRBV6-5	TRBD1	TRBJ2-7	TGTGCCAGCAGTTACGGGACAGGCGAGCAGTACTTC	CASSYGTGEQYF
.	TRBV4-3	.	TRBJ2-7	TGCGCCAGCAGCCACGACAGAGAAACGGGACACGAGCAGTACTTC	CASSHDRETGHEQYF
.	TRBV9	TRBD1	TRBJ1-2	TGTGCCAGCAGCGTAGGAGGGTCAGGGGGCTATGGCTACACCTTC	CASSVGGSGGYGYTF
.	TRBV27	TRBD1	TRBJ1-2	TGTGCCAGCAGTTTATGGCAGGGGGCTTACGGCTACACCTTC	CASSLWQGAYGYTF
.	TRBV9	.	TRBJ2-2	TGTGCCAGCAGCGCGCTTGGCGGGAACACCGGGGAGCTGTTTTTT	CASSALGGNTGELFF
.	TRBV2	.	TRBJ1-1	TGTGCCAGCATCAGTAACACTGAAGCTTTCTTT	CASISNTEAFF
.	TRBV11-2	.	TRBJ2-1	TGTGCCAGCAGCTTGACGTCTGAGCAGTTCTTC	CASSLTSEQFF
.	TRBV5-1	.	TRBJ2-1	TGCGCCAGCAGCTCCTCGGGAGAGGGCAATGAGCAGTTCTTC	CASSSSGEGNEQFF
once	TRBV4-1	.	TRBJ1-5	TGCGCCAGCAGCCAAGACCCCCTTCAGCCCCAGCATTTT	CASSQDPLQPQHF
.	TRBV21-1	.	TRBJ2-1	TGTGCCAGCAGCATCTCCAGCGGGGGGCGCAATGAGCAGTTCTTC	CASSISSGGRNEQFF
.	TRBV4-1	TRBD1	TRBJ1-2	TGCGCCAGCAGCCAAACACGGGGGACAGGGATAATTCCGGGCTATGGCTACACCTTC	CASSQTRGTGIIPGYGYTF
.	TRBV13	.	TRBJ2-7	TGTGCCAGCAGCTTAGAGGGGTCCTCCTACGAGCAGTACTTC	CASSLEGSSYEQYF
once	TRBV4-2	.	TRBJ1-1	TGTGCCAGCAGCCAAGGGCCGGGATGGACTGAAGCTTTCTTT	CASSQGPGWTEAFF
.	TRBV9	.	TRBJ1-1	TGTGCCAGCAGCCCTACGGACCCGGCCTACAACACTGAAGCTTTCTTT	CASSPTDPAYNTEAFF
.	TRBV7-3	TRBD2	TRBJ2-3	TGTGCCAGCAGCCCCCTAGCGGGGGGGCAAGATACGCAGTATTTT	CASSPLAGGQDTQYF
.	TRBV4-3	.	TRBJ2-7	TGCGCCAGCAGCCACGGTCGCCTCTTGGGTTACGAGCAGTACTTC	CASSHGRLLGYEQYF
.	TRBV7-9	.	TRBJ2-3	TGTGCCAGCCGCACAGATACGCAGTATTTT	CASRTDTQYF
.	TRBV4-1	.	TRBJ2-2	TGCGCCAGCAGCCAAGCTATGAACACCGGGGAGCTGTTTTTT	CASSQAMNTGELFF
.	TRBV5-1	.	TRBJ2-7	TGCGCCAGCAGCCTCATCCCAGGGCACGAGCAGTACTTC	CASSLIPGHEQYF
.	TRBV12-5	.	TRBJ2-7	TGTGCTAGTGGTTTGGTCTACGGGTCCGAGCAGTACTTC	CASGLVYGSEQYF
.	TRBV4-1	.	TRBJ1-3	TGCGCCAGCAGCCAAGAGAATTGGGGGGCGGCTGAAAACACCATATATTTT	CASSQENWGAAENTIYF
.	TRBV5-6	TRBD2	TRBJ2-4	TGTGCCAGCAGCCCACGGGGGGGGCACATTCAGTACTTC	CASSPRGGHIQYF
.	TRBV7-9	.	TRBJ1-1	TGTGCCAGCAGCTTAGCGGGCAGCTACACTGAAGCTTTCTTT	CASSLAGSYTEAFF
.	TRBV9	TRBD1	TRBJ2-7	TGTGCCAGCAGCGTAGAAGGGGGCACAGGGGATCCCGAGCAGTACTTC	CASSVEGGTGDPEQYF
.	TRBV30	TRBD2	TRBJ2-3	TGTGCCTGGAGACCCTTTGCCGGGACTAGCGGTACAGATACGCAGTATTTT	CAWRPFAGTSGTDTQYF
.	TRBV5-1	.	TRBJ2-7	TGCGCCAGCAGCGCAGAGGGGTCCTACGAGCAGTACTTC	CASSAEGSYEQYF
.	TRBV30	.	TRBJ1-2	TGTGCCTCCCTCCGGGGGGATGGCTACACCTTC	CASLRGDGYTF
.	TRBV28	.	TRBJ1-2	TGTGCCAGCAGTTTTGCGGGGGGAGACTATGGCTACACCTTC	CASSFAGGDYGYTF
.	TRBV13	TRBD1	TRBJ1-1	TGTGCCAGCAGCTTACAGGGGGCGCCCACTGAAGCTTTCTTT	CASSLQGAPTEAFF
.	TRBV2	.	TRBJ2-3	TGTGCCAGCAGCCGAGGGACGTTTTTCGCCGGCACAGATACGCAGTATTTT	CASSRGTFFAGTDTQYF